This T cell receptor beta chain came from a study of blood T cell repertoires in COVID-19. The wider study: Spain, Italy and the United States supplied samples that represented acute and convalescent COVID-19. T cells, B-cell-depleted T cells, or PBMCs provided the cDNA or gDNA that served as material.

How the authors handled the data: Reference gene primer amplification gave estimated nucleated cell counts. The protocol was immunoSEQ multiplex PCR, while the TCRdb copy is restricted to in-frame clones and leaves out a portion. From that table come the V and J calls and clone size; the DNA was used to work out D and trimming. Of about 190,000 clones listed, around 88% are singletons. The receptor was isolated from a woman aged 25-40 years with acute or convalescent COVID-19. The source material was peripheral blood.

CDR3 sequence: CASSQSGGTQYF. CDR3 sequence (DNA): TGTGCCAGCAGCCAAAGCGGGGGCACGCAGTATTTT. The chain links TRBV11-2 to TRBJ2-3; 8 bases match TRBD2. V trimming: 5 bases; J trimming: 9 bases; junction bases outside the gene matches: 4. The CDR3 is 12 residues long. Per germline, CDR1 SGHAT and CDR2 FQNNGV.